The 16 T cell receptor beta chains below come from one sample, sequenced in a study of synovial regulatory T cells in juvenile arthritis. Overall study results and limits: Inflammation-associated Treg cells in blood had less TCR diversity than the remaining blood Treg cells.

The assay was immunoSEQ multiplex PCR, and TCRdb's table has in-frame clones only and misses some. Its listing shows roughly 960 clones. For these TCRs, the target antigens are not known. Sequenced sample: Treg cells from blood. The subset denotes: HLA-DR+ inflammation-associated blood Treg cells. These receptors all stem from a donor younger than 30 with juvenile idiopathic arthritis.

This rearrangement joins TRBV7-7 to TRBJ2-5; TCRdb names TRBD2, which stays unverified in the absence of DNA. Looked up from germline, CDR1 is SSHAT and CDR2 is FNYEAQ (reference sequence). The CDR3 has 14 amino acids. Only the protein is on record. The CDR3 loop is CASSLAGGPETQYF.

This clone is labeled medium-sized based on frequency. This chain's CDR3 is CASSVEMSHTIYF. The V gene is TRBV9, the J gene TRBJ1-3. This CDR3 has 13 amino acids. The DNA sequence is not available. Germline V gene data show CDR1 as SGDLS and CDR2 as YYNGEE.

This chain joins TRBV7-3 and TRBJ1-6; without DNA, the TCRdb call of TRBD1 cannot be checked. The germline gives CDR1 SGHTA, CDR2 FQGTGA. The CDR3 length is 14 residues. No nucleotide data were recorded. CDR3 sequence reads: CASSTQGNNSPLHF.

This sequence joins TRBV30 and TRBJ1-2. CDR3 length: 15 residues. No DNA was logged. Per germline, CDR1 GTSNPN and CDR2 SVGIG (reference sequence). The CDR3 region is CAWTPLNGVKNGYTF.

In terms of frequency, this clone is medium-sized. The genes are TRBV19 and TRBJ2-2; TCRdb calls TRBD1, which cannot be checked without DNA. Germline V gives CDR1 LNHDA, CDR2 SQIVND (reference sequence). CDR3 size: 14 residues. DNA is not recorded here. The CDR3 reads CASRVGANTGELFF.

This clone is large by frequency. The chain joins TRBV5-4 to TRBJ2-1; the TRBD2 assignment by TCRdb is unverifiable without DNA. This CDR3 region has 14 residues. Only the protein sequence is given. Germline V CDR1 and CDR2: SGHNT, YYREEE (reference sequence). This CDR3 reads CASSSLAGGIEQFF.

V is TRBV30 and J is TRBJ2-7. The CDR3 is 13 amino acids. No DNA is listed. Germline CDR1 GTSNPN, CDR2 SVGIG (reference sequence). Here the CDR3 reads CARSHGPSYEQYF. The variable domain in full, completed from reference TRBV30 and TRBJ2-7, reads SQTIHQWPATLVQPVGSPLSLECTVEGTSNPNLYWYRQAAGRGLQLLFYSVGIGQISSEVPQNLSASRPQDRQFILSSKKLLLSDSGFYLCARSHGPSYEQYFGPGTRLTVT.

This clone is deemed medium-sized (0.01 to 0.1%) by its frequency. The chain carries TRBV12-5 and TRBJ2-5; TCRdb's D gene call, TRBD2, goes unchecked for lack of DNA. CDR1 and CDR2 (germline): LGHNT, FRNRAP. The CDR3 runs 14 residues. The protein alone is recorded here. CDR3 amino acids: CASGLGGVGETQYF.

Measured by frequency, this clone is large (0.1 to 1%). V usage is TRBV21-1 and J usage is TRBJ1-3; the TRBD1 assignment by TCRdb is unverifiable without DNA. TRBV21-1 is a pseudogene segment. This CDR3 has 16 residues. Only the protein is available. The CDR3 spells CASSGTRTDSGNTIYF.

By frequency, this clone registers medium-sized. The chain uses TRBV19 and TRBJ2-7; TCRdb reports TRBD2, a call that lacks DNA to check it against. Germline CDR1 LNHDA, CDR2 SQIVND (reference sequence). This CDR3 comprises 14 residues. The DNA is unrecorded. The CDR3 is CASSLTSGSYEQYF.

This sequence joins TRBV18 and TRBJ2-2; no DNA is available, so the TRBD1 call from TCRdb remains unchecked. The germline gives CDR1 KGHSH, CDR2 LQKENI. This CDR3 is built from 13 residues. DNA is not recorded here. CDR3 in amino acids: CASSGQGLGELFF. The full variable domain, rest sourced from reference TRBV18 and TRBJ2-2, is NAGVMQNPRHLVRRRGQEARLRCSPMKGHSHVYWYRQLPEEGLKFMVYLQKENIIDESGMPKERFSAEFPKEGPSILRIQQVVRGDSAAYFCASSGQGLGELFFGEGSRLTVL.

V gene TRBV19 combines with J gene TRBJ2-1; checking the TCRdb D call of TRBD1 is not possible without DNA. Germline CDR1 reads LNHDA; CDR2 reads SQIVND (reference sequence). This CDR3 region has 18 residues. No DNA is listed. CDR3 protein: CASSRQGAILRDYNEQFF. The variable domain in full, completed from reference TRBV19 and TRBJ2-1, reads DGGITQSPKYLFRKEGQNVTLSCEQNLNHDAMYWYRQDPGQGLRLIYYSQIVNDFQKGDIAEGYSVSREKKESFPLTVTSAQKNPTAFYLCASSRQGAILRDYNEQFFGPGTRLTVL.

In terms of frequency, this clone is medium-sized. The chain couples TRBV2 to TRBJ2-3; TCRdb designates TRBD2, a call that cannot be tested without DNA. Germline CDR1 and CDR2: SNHLY and FYNNEI. This CDR3 has 14 residues. Nucleotide data are not available. The CDR3 here is CATGGGESTDTQYF.

Measured by frequency, this clone is large. The chain links TRBV11-2 to TRBJ1-3. Per germline, CDR1 SGHAT and CDR2 FQNNGV. The CDR3 extends over 19 amino acids. No DNA has been recorded. The CDR3: CASSLVSGTGALPKNTIYF.

Measured by frequency, this clone is large. This chain uses TRBV2 with TRBJ2-2. The CDR3 consists of 16 residues. Only the protein is on record. Per germline, CDR1 SNHLY and CDR2 FYNNEI. CDR3 region: CASSEWGDANTGELFF.

This chain connects TRBV20-1 to TRBJ1-2; TCRdb calls TRBD1, which cannot be checked without DNA. The CDR3 spans 10 residues. Nucleotide data are not available. From germline, CDR1 is DFQATT and CDR2 SNEGSKA (reference sequence). The CDR3: CSASAGGYTF.